This TCR beta chain was recovered during a study of identical twins. This CDR3 spans 14 amino acids. V shed 0 bases and J shed 3 bases, with 11 bases lying between them. The germline V gene has CDR1 GTSNPN and CDR2 SVGIG (reference sequence). Addition of a universal primer site occurred through template switching, and cDNA carried unique molecular identifiers. TCRdb processed the 5' RACE reads anew with MiXCR; each CDR3 protein has one entry. This table holds 1,800,000 or so distinct CDR3 sequences, roughly a third found once. Study observations and caveats: Insertions ran lower in abundant cord blood beta clonotypes, though not in memory repertoires. Researchers reported excess low generation probability among twin-shared out-of-frame alpha sequences.

Regarding this clonotype: Its specificity is not known.

The origin of this receptor is a newborn girl in good health. V and J are TRBV30 and TRBJ1-2; unclear D gene. Sequencing was performed on cord blood. The CDR3 reads CAWSVKGTDYGYTF. CDR3 coding DNA: TGTGCCTGGAGTGTCAAGGGAACCGACTATGGCTACACCTTC. The full variable domain, completed using reference TRBV30 and TRBJ1-2, is SQTIHQWPATLVQPVGSPLSLECTVEGTSNPNLYWYRQAAGRGLQLLFYSVGIGQISSEVPQNLSASRPQDRQFILSSKKLLLSDSGFYLCAWSVKGTDYGYTFGSGTRLTVV.